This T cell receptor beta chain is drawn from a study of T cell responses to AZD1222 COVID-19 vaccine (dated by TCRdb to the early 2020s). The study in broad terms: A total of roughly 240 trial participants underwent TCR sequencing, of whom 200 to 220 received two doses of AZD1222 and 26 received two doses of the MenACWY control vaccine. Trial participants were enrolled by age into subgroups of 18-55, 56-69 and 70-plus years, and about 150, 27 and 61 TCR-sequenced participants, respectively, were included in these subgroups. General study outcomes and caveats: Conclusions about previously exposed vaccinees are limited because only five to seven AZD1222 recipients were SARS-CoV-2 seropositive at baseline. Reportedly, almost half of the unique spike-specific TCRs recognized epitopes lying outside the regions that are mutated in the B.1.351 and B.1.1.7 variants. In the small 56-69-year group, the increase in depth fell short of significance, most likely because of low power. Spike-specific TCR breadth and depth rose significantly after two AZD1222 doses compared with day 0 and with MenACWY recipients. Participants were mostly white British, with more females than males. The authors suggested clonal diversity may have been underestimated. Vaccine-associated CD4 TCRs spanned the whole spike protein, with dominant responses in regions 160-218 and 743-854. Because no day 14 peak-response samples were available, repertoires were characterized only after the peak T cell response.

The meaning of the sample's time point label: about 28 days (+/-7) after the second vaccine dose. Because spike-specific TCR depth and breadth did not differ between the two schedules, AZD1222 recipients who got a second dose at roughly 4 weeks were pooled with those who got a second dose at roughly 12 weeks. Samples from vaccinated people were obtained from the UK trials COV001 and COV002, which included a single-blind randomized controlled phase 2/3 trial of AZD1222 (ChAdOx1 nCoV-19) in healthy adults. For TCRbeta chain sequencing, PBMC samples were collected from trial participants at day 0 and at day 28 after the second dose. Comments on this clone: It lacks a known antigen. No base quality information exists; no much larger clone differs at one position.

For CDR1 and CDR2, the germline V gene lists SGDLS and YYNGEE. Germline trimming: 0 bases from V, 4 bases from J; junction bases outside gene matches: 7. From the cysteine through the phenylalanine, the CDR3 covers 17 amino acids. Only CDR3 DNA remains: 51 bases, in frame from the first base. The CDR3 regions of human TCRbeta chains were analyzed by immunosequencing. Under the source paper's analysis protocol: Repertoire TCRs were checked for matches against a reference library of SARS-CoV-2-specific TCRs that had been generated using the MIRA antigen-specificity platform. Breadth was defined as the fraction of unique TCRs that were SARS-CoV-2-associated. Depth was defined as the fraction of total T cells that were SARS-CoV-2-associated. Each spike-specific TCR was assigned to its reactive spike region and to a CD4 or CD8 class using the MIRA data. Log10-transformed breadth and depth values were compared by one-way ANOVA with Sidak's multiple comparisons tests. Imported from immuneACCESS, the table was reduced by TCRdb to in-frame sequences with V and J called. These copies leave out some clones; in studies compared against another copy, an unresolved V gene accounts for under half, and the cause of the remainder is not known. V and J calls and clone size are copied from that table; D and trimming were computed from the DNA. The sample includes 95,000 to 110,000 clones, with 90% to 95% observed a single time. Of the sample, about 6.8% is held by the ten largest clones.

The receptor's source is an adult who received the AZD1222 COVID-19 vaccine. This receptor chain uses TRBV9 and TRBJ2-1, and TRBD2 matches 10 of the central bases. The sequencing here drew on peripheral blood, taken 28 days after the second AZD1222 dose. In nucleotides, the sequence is TGTGCCAGCAGCGTAGCTGGTTTGACTAGCGGGTACAATGAGCAGTTCTTC. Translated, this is CASSVAGLTSGYNEQFF.